Below, one T cell receptor (beta chain) is given with its context. Its matching antigen is unknown. Unique molecular identifiers featured in each of the TCR beta cDNA libraries. TCRdb re-derived calls from the PCR reads in MiXCR, one entry per CDR3 protein. This table holds roughly 730,000 distinct CDR3 sequences, 30% found once. These data are taken from a study of post-analysis software for immune sequencing data. The study, taken as a whole, reports: Five or six TRBV segments, TRBV5-6, TRBV5-1 and TRBV20-1 among them, were found more frequent in patients than controls.

V was clipped by 6 bases and J by 2 bases, with 14 bases between them. The CDR3 contains 15 residues. Per the germline V gene, CDR1 is MNHNY and CDR2 is SVGAGI (reference sequence). The sample taken for sequencing was blood. The chain carries TRBV6-6 and TRBJ2-1; D may correspond to TRBD1 or TRBD2 (5 bases each). The source is a girl between 5 and 17 years old with multiple sclerosis. CDR3 amino acids: CASRNDGAAYNEQFF. The CDR3 region has the DNA TGTGCCAGCAGGAACGACGGGGCCGCCTACAATGAGCAGTTCTTC.